This TCR beta chain was documented in a study of T cells in Graves' hyperthyroidism and ophthalmopathy. Amplified TCR beta CDR3 regions derived from RNA transcripts. The study used the HTBI primer set for a first-round RT-PCR of the TCR CDR3. Via MiXCR, TCRdb re-called the multiplex PCR reads, giving one row per CDR3 protein. The sample holds roughly 570,000 distinct CDR3 sequences; 15% to 18% are singletons and the top ten take 6.5% to 8%. This clonotype was found many times. This CDR3 region has 16 residues. The germline V gene encodes CDR1 LGHNA and CDR2 YNFKEQ. Trimming took 1 base from V and 2 from J, leaving 14 bases between them.

The clonotype originates from a woman aged 25 to 39 with Graves' hyperthyroidism. The sample was blood. V gene TRBV4-2 combines with J gene TRBJ2-5; tentatively, D is TRBD2 (6 bases). The chain's CDR3 is CASSQVPGREQETQYF. CDR3 DNA sequence: TGTGCCAGCAGCCAAGTTCCCGGGAGAGAACAAGAGACCCAGTACTTC.